This T cell receptor (beta chain) appears in the sequencing data of a study of CDR3 diversity in severe acne. MiXCR, applied by TCRdb to the PCR reads, yields one record per CDR3 protein. The sample consists of almost 85,000 distinct CDR3 sequences, around 49% of them appearing once. This clonotype was seen repeatedly, ten times or more. Sequenced input: blood. The receptor was isolated from a male donor in good health, without acne.

The CDR3, as DNA: TGCGCCAGCAGCCAAGATCCCAGGGGGCTGGAGCCCCAGCATTTT. Amino acids: CASSQDPRGLEPQHF. The chain joins TRBV4-1 to TRBJ1-5; TRBD1 aligns across 8 bases. The germline V gene has CDR1 MGHRA and CDR2 YSYEKL. V lost 0 bases and J lost 8; bases outside the gene matches: 6. CDR3 size: 15 residues.